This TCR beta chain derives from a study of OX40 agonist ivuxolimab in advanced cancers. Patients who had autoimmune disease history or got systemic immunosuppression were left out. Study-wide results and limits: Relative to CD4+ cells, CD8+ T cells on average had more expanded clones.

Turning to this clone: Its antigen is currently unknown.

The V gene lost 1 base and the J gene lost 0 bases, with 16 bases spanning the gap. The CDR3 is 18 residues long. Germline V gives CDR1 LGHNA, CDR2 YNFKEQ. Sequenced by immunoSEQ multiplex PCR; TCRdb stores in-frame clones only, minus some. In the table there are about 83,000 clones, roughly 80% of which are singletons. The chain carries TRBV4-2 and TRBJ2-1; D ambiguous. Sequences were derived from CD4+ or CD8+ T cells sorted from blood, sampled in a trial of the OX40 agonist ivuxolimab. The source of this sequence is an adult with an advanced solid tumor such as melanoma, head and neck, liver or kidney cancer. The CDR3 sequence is CASSQVPISGRSYNEQFF. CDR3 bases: TGTGCCAGCAGCCAAGTCCCTATTAGTGGCCGCTCCTACAATGAGCAGTTCTTC.